Presented here are 9 T cell receptor beta chains from one specimen sequenced in a study of shared clonotypes between healthy human individuals. The protocol was immunoSEQ multiplex PCR, while the TCRdb copy is restricted to in-frame clones and leaves out a portion. The sample yields roughly 500,000 clones, around 96% seen once. Sequenced sample: naive CD4+ T cells sorted from blood. As for subset: CD45RA+ positively selected. Every receptor here comes from a woman in her thirties in good health.

This clone was seen just once. J is TRBJ2-1 and V is TRBV19; D remains ambiguous. The length of the CDR3 is 14 residues. CDR1 and CDR2 from the germline V gene are LNHDA and SQIVND (reference sequence). V lost 7 bases to trimming and J lost 6 bases, with 16 bases between them. The CDR3 sequence is CASTSRVVGNEQFF. CDR3 DNA sequence: TGTGCCAGTACCTCAAGGGTCGTAGGCAATGAGCAGTTCTTC.

The J gene is TRBJ1-4, the V gene TRBV6-1; D not resolved. V lost 7 bases to trimming and J lost 5 bases, with 11 bases between them. Germline V gives CDR1 MNHNS, CDR2 SASEGT. The CDR3 spans 13 residues. The CDR3 DNA sequence: TGTGCCAGCACCCGAAGGGTCAATGAAAAACTGTTTTTT. It specifies CASTRRVNEKLFF.

V and J are TRBV19 and TRBJ2-1; no firm D call. Germline CDR1 LNHDA, CDR2 SQIVND (reference sequence). The CDR3 has 13 amino acids. Trimming left V 0 bases short and J 7 bases short, with 7 bases between. Here the CDR3 reads CASSIDLGNEQFF. In nucleotides, the CDR3 is TGTGCCAGTAGTATAGATCTGGGAAATGAGCAGTTCTTC.

The gene calls are TRBV11-2 and TRBJ1-4; D is unresolved. The length of the CDR3 is 16 residues. V shed 5 bases and J shed 0 bases, with 13 bases lying between them. Germline V gene data show CDR1 as SGHAT and CDR2 as FQNNGV. CDR3 bases: TGTGCCAGCAGCCAAACTTTTGGAGCAACTAATGAAAAACTGTTTTTT. Amino acids: CASSQTFGATNEKLFF. The whole variable domain, filled in from reference TRBV11-2 and TRBJ1-4, reads EAGVAQSPRYKIIEKRQSVAFWCNPISGHATLYWYQQILGQGPKLLIQFQNNGVVDDSQLPKDRFSAERLKGVDSTLKIQPAKLEDSAVYLCASSQTFGATNEKLFFGSGTQLSVL.

The chain has TRBV6-5 and TRBJ2-7, with TRBD1 matching over 9 bases. V gave up 1 base and J gave up 6 bases; unmatched junction bases: 7. This CDR3 contains 15 residues. Germline CDR1 reads MNHEY; CDR2 reads SVGAGI. CDR3 bases: TGTGCCAGCAGTTACTGGGGGGACAGGGAGAGCGAGCAGTACTTC. Translation gives CASSYWGDRESEQYF.

This clone is a singleton in its sample. The rearrangement links TRBV18 to TRBJ1-4, with TRBD1 identical over 7 bases. The CDR3 runs 16 residues. Losses at the gene ends were 1 base for V and 4 bases for J; bases not matched to a gene: 6. Germline CDR1 and CDR2: KGHSH and LQKENI. CDR3 nucleotides: TGTGCCAGCTCACCACGGTCGGGACAGAATAATGAAAAACTGTTTTTT. Translating it yields CASSPRSGQNNEKLFF. Filled out from reference TRBV18 and TRBJ1-4, the complete variable domain reads NAGVMQNPRHLVRRRGQEARLRCSPMKGHSHVYWYRQLPEEGLKFMVYLQKENIIDESGMPKERFSAEFPKEGPSILRIQQVVRGDSAAYFCASSPRSGQNNEKLFFGSGTQLSVL.

The rearrangement joins TRBV28 to TRBJ2-1; possibly TRBD1 or TRBD2 for D (6 bases each). The CDR3 consists of 15 residues. Germline-derived CDR1 and CDR2 are MDHEN and SYDVKM. Trimming removed 5 bases from V and 3 bases from J, with 14 bases in between. CDR3 sequence (DNA): TGTGCCAGCAGTCTCGGAGGGGGTAACTACAATGAGCAGTTCTTC. It encodes CASSLGGGNYNEQFF.

This rearrangement joins TRBV6-1 to TRBJ2-7, with D unclear. Trimming took 6 bases from V and 5 from J, leaving 8 bases between them. The CDR3 is made up of 11 amino acids. The germline V gene encodes CDR1 MNHNS and CDR2 SASEGT. The CDR3 loop reads CASRGGHEQYF. CDR3 in DNA: TGTGCCAGCAGGGGCGGACACGAGCAGTACTTC.

The chain recombines TRBV18 with TRBJ1-4; 10 nucleotides align to TRBD1. After removal of 2 bases from V and 1 base from J, the junction contained 1 base not matched to a gene. CDR1 is KGHSH, CDR2 LQKENI, per germline. The CDR3 covers 16 residues. CDR3 sequence: CASSPGTGVTNEKLFF. In DNA, the CDR3 is TGTGCCAGCTCACCAGGGACAGGGGTAACTAATGAAAAACTGTTTTTT.